Below are 31 T cell receptor beta chains sequenced from a single sample in a study of T cell repertoires in cytomegalovirus infection. TCRdb used MiXCR to reprocess the reads, holding one entry per CDR3 protein. The sample has some 300,000 distinct CDR3 sequences, about a tenth seen once; the top ten hold around 2.6%. Sequenced material: PBMCs. Receptors were obtained from a human donor in good health (CMV status not recorded). Some clones in this sample may be carry-over from other donors' samples.

This clonotype has a count of ten or more. V usage is TRBV11-1 and J usage is TRBJ1-1, with TRBD1 identical over 7 bases. The J segment lost 7 bases and the V segment lost 4 bases, leaving 6 bases of the junction unmatched. This CDR3 is 13 amino acids long. CDR1 and CDR2 (germline): SGHAT, FQDESV (reference sequence). CDR3 amino acids: CASSCGTVCEAFF. Written as DNA, the CDR3 is TGTGCCAGCAGCTGCGGGACAGTATGTGAAGCTTTCTTT.

For this clonotype: Given a much more abundant clone one base away, this may be a read error. The chain joins TRBV6-2 or TRBV6-3 to TRBJ1-2, with D unresolved. Germline CDR1 reads MNHEY; CDR2 reads SVGEGT. Between the trimmed V and J ends, which lost 2 bases and 2 bases, there was a span of 9 bases. This CDR3 region has 14 residues. CDR3 nucleotides: TGTGCCAGCAGTTACATCTCCGAAAACTATGGCTACACCTTC. This translates into CASSYISENYGYTF.

This clonotype occurred many times. The chain has TRBV7-8 and TRBJ2-5, with D possibly TRBD2 on 5 matching bases. CDR3 length equals 19 residues. Trimming took off 2 bases at V and 0 bases at J, with 22 bases between the two ends. Germline CDR1 is SGHVS and CDR2 is FQNEAQ. The CDR3 spells CASSLLGAKDPRDQETQYF. DNA of the CDR3: TGTGCCAGCAGCTTATTGGGCGCTAAAGACCCGAGGGACCAAGAGACCCAGTACTTC.

This clonotype turned up a few times. The gene calls are TRBV18 and TRBJ2-7, with TRBD2 as a possible D gene (6 bases). Trimming shortened V by 3 bases and J by 3 bases, and 9 bases separated the two germline ends. The germline V gene encodes CDR1 KGHSH and CDR2 LQKENI. The CDR3 has 13 amino acids. The CDR3 region has the DNA TGTGCCAGCTCACCCCGGAGGGACTACGAGCAGTACGTC. It codes for CASSPRRDYEQYV.

This sequence joins TRBV4-3 and TRBJ1-1, with D uncertain. CDR3 length equals 17 residues. The V end lost 0 bases, the J end lost 0 bases, and 14 bases lay between the germline ends. CDR1 is LGHNA and CDR2 is YSLEER in the germline V gene. CDR3 protein: CASSQDSTDPMNTEAFF. The CDR3 DNA is TGCGCCAGCAGCCAAGATAGCACAGATCCCATGAACACTGAAGCTTTCTTT.

This clonotype was found many times. V usage is TRBV28 and J usage is TRBJ1-1, with 7 bases fitting TRBD1. The V segment lost 7 bases and the J segment 0 bases; nucleotides outside the gene matches: 11. The CDR3 sequence is 16 residues long. Germline assignment: CDR1 MDHEN and CDR2 SYDVKM. CDR3 region: CASTQDRDLMNTEAFF. In DNA form, the CDR3 reads TGTGCCAGCACACAAGACAGGGATCTCATGAACACTGAAGCTTTCTTT.

This clonotype was observed at least ten times. The chain carries TRBV11-3 and TRBJ2-5; a weak D match, TRBD1 (5 bases). The CDR3 extends over 19 amino acids. V was shortened by 4 bases and J by 4 bases, with 28 bases between the two germline ends. The germline gives CDR1 SGHNT, CDR2 YENEEA. This CDR3 is CASSSRDSSTLMAPETQYF. The CDR3 nucleotides read TGTGCCAGCAGCTCGCGAGACAGTTCCACCCTAATGGCACCAGAGACCCAGTACTTC.

This chain links TRBV2 with TRBJ1-3; no reliable D call. Trimming stripped 6 bases from V and 3 bases from J, with 12 bases between. This CDR3 is 14 amino acids long. Germline CDR1 and CDR2: SNHLY and FYNNEI. Here the CDR3 reads CASSTSPIGNTIYF. The CDR3 DNA reads TGTGCCAGCAGCACATCCCCCATTGGAAACACCATATATTTT. The whole variable domain, filled in from reference TRBV2 and TRBJ1-3, reads EPEVTQTPSHQVTQMGQEVILRCVPISNHLYFYWYRQILGQKVEFLVSFYNNEISEKSEIFDDQFSVERPDGSNFTLKIRSTKLEDSAMYFCASSTSPIGNTIYFGEGSWLTVV.

This clonotype was observed a handful of times. The chain combines TRBV7-9 with TRBJ2-2, with 9 bases aligning to TRBD2. The CDR3 has 18 residues. Trimming cost V 5 bases and J 2 bases; bases outside gene matches: 12. Germline CDR1 SEHNR, CDR2 FQNEAQ (reference sequence). The CDR3 region is CASSGKARGGLNTGELFF. CDR3 nucleotides: TGTGCCAGCAGCGGAAAGGCGCGGGGGGGCCTTAACACCGGGGAGCTGTTTTTT.

This clonotype was counted a few times. The gene calls are TRBV4-1 and TRBJ2-7; the D is unclear. Germline CDR1 is MGHRA and CDR2 is YSYEKL. This CDR3 is 13 amino acids long. Between the trimmed V and J ends, which lost 0 bases and 9 bases, there was a span of 12 bases. CDR3 amino acids: CASSQESKSGQYF. In DNA, the CDR3 is TGCGCCAGCAGCCAAGAATCCAAGTCCGGGCAGTACTTC.

This clonotype appeared a few times. The V call is TRBV4-3, the J call TRBJ1-5, with 7 bases fitting TRBD1. Germline loops: CDR1 LGHNA, CDR2 YSLEER. Trimming took 3 bases from V and 7 from J; bases not matched to a gene: 3. The CDR3 consists of 13 residues. The DNA for the CDR3 is TGCGCCAGCAGCCAGGCACAGGGGCAGCCCCAGCATTTT. Its translation: CASSQAQGQPQHF.

The V call is TRBV6-6, the J call TRBJ2-5; 10 bases map to TRBD2. The CDR3 length is 13 residues. CDR1 and CDR2 (germline): MNHNY, SVGAGI (reference sequence). V was clipped by 6 bases and J by 3 bases; unmatched bases: 1. CDR3 coding DNA: TGTGCCAGCAGAGGACTAGCGGAAGAGACCCAGTACTTC. Protein product: CASRGLAEETQYF.

In this sample, this clonotype turned up many times. The chain couples TRBV19 to TRBJ1-1, with 7 bases lining up with TRBD1. This CDR3 is 13 amino acids long. V gave up 7 bases and J gave up 0 bases; unmatched junction bases: 2. Looked up from germline, CDR1 is LNHDA and CDR2 is SQIVND (reference sequence). The CDR3 DNA is TGTGCCAGTAAGGACAGGCTGAACACTGAAGCTTTCTTT. Its protein product is CASKDRLNTEAFF.

This clonotype has only a few counts. The rearrangement uses TRBV3-1 and TRBJ1-5; 7 bases match TRBD1. Per germline, CDR1 LGHDT and CDR2 YNNKEL (reference sequence). The ends lost 0 bases at V and 6 bases at J; junction bases unmatched: 2. The CDR3 covers 14 residues. The CDR3 reads CASSQDPGGQPQHF. As DNA, the CDR3 is TGTGCCAGCAGCCAAGATCCAGGGGGTCAGCCCCAGCATTTT.

This clonotype was recorded at least ten times. The J gene is TRBJ2-3, the V gene TRBV20-1, with TRBD2 matching over 9 bases. This CDR3 is built from 16 residues. From germline, CDR1 is DFQATT and CDR2 SNEGSKA (reference sequence). With V trimmed by 3 bases and J by 2 bases, 9 bases remained unmatched. In DNA form, the CDR3 reads TGCAGTGCTAGCGGCGGGGGGGGTTTCACCACAGATACGCAGTATTTT. Translated, it gives CSASGGGGFTTDTQYF.

As to this clonotype: Germline and junction disagree at one end, which may indicate a read error. The chain uses TRBV25-1 and TRBJ1-1, with D possibly being TRBD1 (5 bases). Germline V gives CDR1 MGHDK, CDR2 SYGVNS. The CDR3 totals 14 residues. The DNA of the CDR3 is TGTGCCAGCGGCCTAGAGGGGCCGAACTCTGAAGCTTTCTTT. Protein product: CASGLEGPNSEAFF.

This clonotype was found a few times. J is TRBJ2-7 and V is TRBV23-1; 8 positions agree with TRBD1. TRBV23-1 is designated an ORF whose function remains uncertain. This CDR3 has 16 residues. The V gene end was trimmed by 1 base and the J gene end by 2 bases; junction bases not matched to a gene: 7. CDR3 sequence (DNA): TGCGCCAGCAGTCAATTAGTGGACAGGGAAACCTACGAGCAGTACTTC. It codes for CASSQLVDRETYEQYF.

This clonotype was seen ten or more times. V usage is TRBV12-3 or TRBV12-4 and J usage is TRBJ2-5; no clear D. The CDR3 loop spans 13 amino acids. Trimming stripped 6 bases from V and 5 bases from J, with 13 bases between. The CDR3: CASSPPGVETQYF. The CDR3 DNA follows: TGTGCCAGCAGCCCCCCCGGAGTTGAGACCCAGTACTTC.

The V and J genes are TRBV20-1 and TRBJ1-4; D call uncertain. Germline V gene data show CDR1 as DFQATT and CDR2 as SNEGSKA (reference sequence). Trimming took off 3 bases at V and 6 bases at J, with 14 bases between the two ends. The CDR3 runs to 14 residues. CDR3 sequence: CSARGRPGDEKLFF. The DNA of the CDR3 is TGCAGTGCTAGGGGTCGACCCGGGGATGAAAAACTGTTTTTT.

This clonotype was seen ten or more times. The chain recombines TRBV7-2 with TRBJ1-5; TRBD1 aligns across 8 bases. This CDR3 has 15 residues. V shed 2 bases, J shed 7 bases, and the junction held 7 bases outside the gene matches. Germline CDR1 SGHTA, CDR2 FQGNSA. The chain's CDR3 is CASSLTGQGHQPQHF. DNA for the CDR3: TGTGCCAGCAGCTTAACCGGACAGGGTCACCAGCCCCAGCATTTT.

The sample holds many counts of this clonotype. V is TRBV6-6 and J is TRBJ1-5, with TRBD1 as a possible D gene (5 bases). Trimming shortened V by 4 bases and J by 1 base, and 11 bases separated the two germline ends. Germline V CDR1 and CDR2: MNHNY, SVGAGI (reference sequence). This CDR3 spans 15 amino acids. For the CDR3, the DNA is TGTGCCAGCAGTTCTCAGGGTTTGAGCAATCAGCCCCAGCATTTT. This encodes CASSSQGLSNQPQHF.

This clonotype was counted many times. V gene TRBV4-2 combines with J gene TRBJ1-5, with D tentatively TRBD1 (6 bases). This CDR3 region has 14 residues. Trimming shortened V by 0 bases and J by 11 bases, and 14 bases separated the two germline ends. Germline assignment: CDR1 LGHNA and CDR2 YNFKEQ. The DNA for the CDR3 is TGTGCCAGCAGCCAAGATGCCCTTGGGGGCTCCCAGCATTTT. This codes for CASSQDALGGSQHF.

This clonotype was observed a handful of times. The V gene is TRBV19, the J gene TRBJ1-5; the match to TRBD1 covers 9 bases. The CDR3 spans 17 residues. V was pared by 5 bases and J by 5 bases, with 13 bases of the junction left unmatched. CDR1 LNHDA and CDR2 SQIVND come from the germline V gene (reference sequence). In DNA, the CDR3 is TGTGCCAGTAGTTTACCGAGGGGACAGGGCCGATATCAGCCCCAGCATTTT. Its translation is CASSLPRGQGRYQPQHF.

This clonotype was found many times. The CDR3 is CASSPALLGAGTDTQYF. DNA for the CDR3: TGTGCCAGCTCACCTGCACTGTTGGGGGCCGGCACAGATACGCAGTATTTT. The V gene is TRBV18, the J gene TRBJ2-3, with a tentative D call TRBD1 (6 bases). CDR1 and CDR2 from the germline V gene are KGHSH and LQKENI. The CDR3 spans 17 residues. V was trimmed by 3 bases and J by 1 base, leaving 17 bases between them. Variable domain in full (rest from reference TRBV18 and TRBJ2-3): NAGVMQNPRHLVRRRGQEARLRCSPMKGHSHVYWYRQLPEEGLKFMVYLQKENIIDESGMPKERFSAEFPKEGPSILRIQQVVRGDSAAYFCASSPALLGAGTDTQYFGPGTRLTVL.

There are many counts of this clonotype. V is TRBV7-8 and J is TRBJ2-5; 13 bases align to TRBD2. Germline CDR1 and CDR2: SGHVS and FQNEAQ. CDR3 length: 16 amino acids. After removal of 5 bases from V and 5 bases from J, the junction contained 8 bases not matched to a gene. CDR3 sequence: CASSITSGGAGETQYF. The CDR3 region has the DNA TGTGCCAGCAGCATCACTAGCGGGGGGGCGGGGGAGACCCAGTACTTC.

This clonotype has ten or more counts. The gene calls are TRBV10-1 and TRBJ2-5, with a tentative D call TRBD1 (5 bases). This CDR3 is 14 amino acids long. The germline gives CDR1 WNHNN, CDR2 SYGVQD (reference sequence). V was cut by 2 bases and J by 5 bases, with 12 bases left in between. The CDR3 spells CASSEIQGSETQYF. DNA of the CDR3: TGCGCCAGCAGTGAGATCCAGGGCTCGGAGACCCAGTACTTC.

This clonotype was counted ten times or more. The genes are TRBV12-3 or TRBV12-4 and TRBJ1-5; perhaps TRBD1 as D (5 bases). The CDR3 runs to 14 residues. The germline V and J ends were trimmed by 6 bases and 9 bases, with 18 bases remaining between them. As DNA, the CDR3 is TGTGCCAGCAGCCCCAGGTGGGGGAATGGGCCCCAGCATTTT. Translated, it gives CASSPRWGNGPQHF.

Regarding this clonotype: One junction end does not reproduce the germline sequence, and a read error may be involved. The chain combines TRBV7-2 with TRBJ1-3; a weak D match, TRBD1 (5 bases). CDR1 is SGHTA, CDR2 FQGNSA, per germline. CDR3 length: 15 amino acids. This CDR3 is CASSSTVLTGNTIYF. CDR3 nucleotide sequence: TGTGCCAGCAGCTCGACAGTCTTGACTGGAAACACAATATATTTT.

Ten or more counts support this clonotype. The rearrangement uses TRBV20-1 and TRBJ2-1, with TRBD1 as a possible D gene (6 bases). The CDR3 sequence is 12 residues long. The V end was cut by 0 bases, the J end by 9 bases, with 9 bases between. Germline V gives CDR1 DFQATT, CDR2 SNEGSKA (reference sequence). This CDR3 is CSARDGQSEQFF. The CDR3 DNA reads as TGCAGTGCTAGAGATGGACAGAGTGAGCAGTTCTTC.

This clonotype was seen many times. The gene calls are TRBV7-3 and TRBJ2-5, with 7 bases fitting TRBD1. Germline assignment: CDR1 SGHTA and CDR2 FQGTGA. V gave up 2 bases and J gave up 5 bases; unmatched junction bases: 8. This CDR3 comprises 15 residues. The CDR3 spells CASSLSSTGMETQYF. Written as DNA, the CDR3 is TGTGCCAGCAGCTTATCCTCGACAGGGATGGAGACCCAGTACTTC.

This clonotype was counted many times. This rearrangement joins TRBV12-3 or TRBV12-4 to TRBJ2-6; weak D call: TRBD1 (6 bases). The CDR3 is 15 amino acids. The V end lost 4 bases, the J end lost 1 base, and 8 bases lay between the germline ends. CDR3 region: CASSSRGSGANVLTF. CDR3 coding DNA: TGTGCCAGCAGTTCCAGGGGTTCTGGGGCCAACGTCCTGACTTTC.